This T cell receptor (beta chain) came from a study of tumor and adjacent non-tumor tissue in lung cancer. Whole-study results and caveats: Top 100 clones took a larger repertoire share in normal lung.

This CDR3 region has 13 residues. Germline V gene data show CDR1 as WSHSY and CDR2 as SAAADI. Of note for this clonotype: Its antigen is undetermined. At one of its ends the junction is not consistent with the germline gene, which may arise from a read error.

The template was RNA from unsorted bulk tissue. Newly diagnosed lung cancer patients had thoracic surgery in China, August–late 2014, without prior chemotherapy. The library came from three nested PCR rounds adapted from ARM-PCR protocols. TCRdb independently ran MiXCR on the multiplex PCR reads; one entry per CDR3 protein. The repertoire has 120,000 or so distinct CDR3 sequences, around three fifths of them found once; the top ten carry roughly 13%. The source is a man aged 25-40 years with non-small cell lung cancer. This chain connects TRBV10-2 to TRBJ2-1, with TRBD2 identical over 8 bases. Specimen: lung tumor tissue. The CDR3 loop reads CASTPTSEGEQIF. CDR3 bases: TGCGCCAGTACCCCGACTAGCGAGGGTGAGCAGATCTTC.